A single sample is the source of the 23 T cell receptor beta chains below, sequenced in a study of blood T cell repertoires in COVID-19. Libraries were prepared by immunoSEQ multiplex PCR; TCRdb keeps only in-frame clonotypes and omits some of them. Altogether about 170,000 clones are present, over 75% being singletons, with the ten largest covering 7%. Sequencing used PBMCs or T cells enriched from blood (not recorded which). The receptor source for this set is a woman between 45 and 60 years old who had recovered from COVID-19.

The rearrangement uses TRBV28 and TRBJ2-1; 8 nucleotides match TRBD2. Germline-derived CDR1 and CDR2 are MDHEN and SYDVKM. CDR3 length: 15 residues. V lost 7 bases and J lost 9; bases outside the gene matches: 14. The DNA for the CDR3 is TGTGCCAGCAACGAGGGGGGACTAGGGGGAGCTGAGCAGTTCTTC. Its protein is CASNEGGLGGAEQFF.

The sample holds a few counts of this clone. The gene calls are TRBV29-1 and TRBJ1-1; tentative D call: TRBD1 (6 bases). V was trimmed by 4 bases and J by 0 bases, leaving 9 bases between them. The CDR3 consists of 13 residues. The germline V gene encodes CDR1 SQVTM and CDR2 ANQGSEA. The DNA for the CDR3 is TGCAGCGTTGCTCAGGGGATGAACACTGAAGCTTTCTTT. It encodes CSVAQGMNTEAFF.

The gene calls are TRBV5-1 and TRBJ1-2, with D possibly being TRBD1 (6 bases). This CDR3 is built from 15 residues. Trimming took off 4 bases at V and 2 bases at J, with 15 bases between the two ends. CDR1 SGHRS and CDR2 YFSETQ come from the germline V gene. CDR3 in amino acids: CASSAMTGTNYGYTF. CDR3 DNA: TGCGCCAGCAGCGCGATGACAGGAACAAACTATGGCTACACCTTC.

The CDR3 bases are TGTGCCAGCAGCGACCCCGGGGGGGCTTCCTACAATGAGCAGTTCTTC. Its protein is CASSDPGGASYNEQFF. V and J are TRBV9 and TRBJ2-1; 8 positions match TRBD2. The CDR3 is 16 residues long. Germline V gives CDR1 SGDLS, CDR2 YYNGEE. V shed 3 bases and J 1 base; nucleotides not matched to a gene: 6. Based on the CDR3 plus reference TRBV9 and TRBJ2-1, the full variable domain is DSGVTQTPKHLITATGQRVTLRCSPRSGDLSVYWYQQSLDQGLQFLIQYYNGEERAKGNILERFSAQQFPDLHSELNLSSLELGDSALYFCASSDPGGASYNEQFFGPGTRLTVL.

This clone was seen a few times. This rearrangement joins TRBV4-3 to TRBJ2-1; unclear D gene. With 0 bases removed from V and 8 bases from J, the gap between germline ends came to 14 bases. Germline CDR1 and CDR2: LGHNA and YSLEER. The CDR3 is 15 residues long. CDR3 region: CASSQEFASSDEQFF. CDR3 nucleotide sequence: TGCGCCAGCAGCCAAGAGTTTGCGAGCAGCGATGAGCAGTTCTTC.

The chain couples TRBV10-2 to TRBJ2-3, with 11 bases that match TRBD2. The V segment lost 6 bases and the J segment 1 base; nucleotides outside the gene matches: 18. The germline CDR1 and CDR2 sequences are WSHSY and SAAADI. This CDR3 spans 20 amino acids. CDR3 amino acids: CASSSAPGLAAMGGTDTQYF. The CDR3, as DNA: TGCGCCAGCAGCTCCGCCCCGGGACTAGCGGCCATGGGGGGCACAGATACGCAGTATTTT.

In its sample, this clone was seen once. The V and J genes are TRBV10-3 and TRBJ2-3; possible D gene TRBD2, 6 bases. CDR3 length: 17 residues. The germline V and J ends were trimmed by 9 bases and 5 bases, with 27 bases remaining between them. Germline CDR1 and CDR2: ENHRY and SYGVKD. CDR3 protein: CAIKGTSSSISGDTQYF. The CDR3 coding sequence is TGTGCCATAAAGGGAACTAGCTCTTCGATCTCAGGAGATACGCAGTATTTT.

The CDR3 coding sequence is TGTGCCAGTTTCCAGGGGCGCAACTATGGCTACACCTTC. Its protein product is CASFQGRNYGYTF. This chain uses TRBV19 with TRBJ1-2; D is possibly TRBD1 (6 bases). V was trimmed by 8 bases and J by 2 bases, leaving 12 bases between them. Germline CDR1 and CDR2: LNHDA and SQIVND (reference sequence). CDR3 length equals 13 residues.

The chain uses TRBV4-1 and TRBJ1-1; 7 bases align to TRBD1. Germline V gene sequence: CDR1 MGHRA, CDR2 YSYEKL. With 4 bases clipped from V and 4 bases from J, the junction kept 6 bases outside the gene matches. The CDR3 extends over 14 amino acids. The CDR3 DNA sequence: TGCGCCAGCAGCCGCCTCCGGGACAGCACTGAAGCTTTCTTT. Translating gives CASSRLRDSTEAFF.

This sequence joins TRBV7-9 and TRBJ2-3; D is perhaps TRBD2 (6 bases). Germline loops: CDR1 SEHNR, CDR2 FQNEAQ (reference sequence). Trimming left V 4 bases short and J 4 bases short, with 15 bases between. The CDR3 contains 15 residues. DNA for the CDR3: TGTGCCAGCAGCTCAAGACAGCCGGGGGCAGATACGCAGTATTTT. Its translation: CASSSRQPGADTQYF.

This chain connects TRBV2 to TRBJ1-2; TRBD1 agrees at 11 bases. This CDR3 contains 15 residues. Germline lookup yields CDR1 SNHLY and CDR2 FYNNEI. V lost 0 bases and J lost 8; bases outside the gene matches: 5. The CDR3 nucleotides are TGTGCCAGCAGTGAAGCGGGACAGGGGGAGTACGGCTACACCTTC. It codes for CASSEAGQGEYGYTF.

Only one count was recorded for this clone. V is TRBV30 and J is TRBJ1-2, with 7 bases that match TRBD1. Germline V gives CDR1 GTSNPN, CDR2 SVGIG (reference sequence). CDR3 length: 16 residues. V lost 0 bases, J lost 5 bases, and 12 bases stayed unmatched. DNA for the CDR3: TGTGCCTGGAGTGTCCCAGGTTGGGACAGATTATATGGCTACACCTTC. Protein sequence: CAWSVPGWDRLYGYTF.

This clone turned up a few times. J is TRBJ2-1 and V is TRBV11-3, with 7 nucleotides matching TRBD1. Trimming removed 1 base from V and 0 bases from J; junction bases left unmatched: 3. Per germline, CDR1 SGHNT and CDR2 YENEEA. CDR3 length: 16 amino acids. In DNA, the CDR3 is TGTGCCAGCAGCTTAGGAGCAGGGGGCTCCTACAATGAGCAGTTCTTC. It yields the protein CASSLGAGGSYNEQFF.

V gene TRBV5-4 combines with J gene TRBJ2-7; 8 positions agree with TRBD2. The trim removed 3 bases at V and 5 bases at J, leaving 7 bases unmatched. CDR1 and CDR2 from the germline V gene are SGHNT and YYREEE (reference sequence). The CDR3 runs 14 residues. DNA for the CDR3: TGTGCCAGCAGCTCGGGGGGGCTGGTAAACGAGCAGTACTTC. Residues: CASSSGGLVNEQYF.

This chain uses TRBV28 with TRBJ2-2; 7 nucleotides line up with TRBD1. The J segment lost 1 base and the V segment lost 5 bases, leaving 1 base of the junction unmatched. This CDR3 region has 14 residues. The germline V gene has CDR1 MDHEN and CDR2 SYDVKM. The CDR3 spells CASSPGGNTGELFF. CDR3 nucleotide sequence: TGTGCCAGCAGTCCAGGGGGGAACACCGGGGAGCTGTTTTTT.

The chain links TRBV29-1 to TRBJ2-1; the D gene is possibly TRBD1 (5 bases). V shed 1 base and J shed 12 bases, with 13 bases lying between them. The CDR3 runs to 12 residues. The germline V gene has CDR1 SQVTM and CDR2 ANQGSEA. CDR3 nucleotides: TGCAGCGTTGAAGCACAGGAACTGGGGCAGTTCTTC. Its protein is CSVEAQELGQFF.

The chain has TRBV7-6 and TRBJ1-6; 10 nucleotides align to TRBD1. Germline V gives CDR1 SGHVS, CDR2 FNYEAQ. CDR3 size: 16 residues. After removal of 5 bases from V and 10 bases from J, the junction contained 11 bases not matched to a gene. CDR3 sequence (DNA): TGTGCCAGCAGCCGGGTATCGGGACAGGGGTCCTCACCCCTCCACTTT. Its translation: CASSRVSGQGSSPLHF.

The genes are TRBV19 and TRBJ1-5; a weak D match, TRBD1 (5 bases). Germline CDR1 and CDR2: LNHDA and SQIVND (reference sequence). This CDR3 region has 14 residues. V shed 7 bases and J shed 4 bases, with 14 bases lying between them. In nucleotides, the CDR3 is TGTGCCAGTAACGCGGGGCGCTGGAATCAGCCCCAGCATTTT. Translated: CASNAGRWNQPQHF. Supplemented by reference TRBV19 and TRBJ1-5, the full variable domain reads DGGITQSPKYLFRKEGQNVTLSCEQNLNHDAMYWYRQDPGQGLRLIYYSQIVNDFQKGDIAEGYSVSREKKESFPLTVTSAQKNPTAFYLCASNAGRWNQPQHFGDGTRLSIL.

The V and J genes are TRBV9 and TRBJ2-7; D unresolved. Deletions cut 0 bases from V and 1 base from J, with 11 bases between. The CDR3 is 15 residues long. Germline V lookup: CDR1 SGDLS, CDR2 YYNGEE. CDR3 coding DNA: TGTGCCAGCAGCGTAGATCCCTTCCTTTCCTACGAGCAGTACTTC. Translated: CASSVDPFLSYEQYF.

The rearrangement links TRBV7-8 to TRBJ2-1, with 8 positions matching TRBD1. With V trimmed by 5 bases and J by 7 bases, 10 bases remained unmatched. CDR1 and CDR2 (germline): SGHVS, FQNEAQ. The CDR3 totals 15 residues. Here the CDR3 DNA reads TGTGCCAGCAGCCCAACAGGGGGTCCCGGGAATGAGCAGTTCTTC. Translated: CASSPTGGPGNEQFF.

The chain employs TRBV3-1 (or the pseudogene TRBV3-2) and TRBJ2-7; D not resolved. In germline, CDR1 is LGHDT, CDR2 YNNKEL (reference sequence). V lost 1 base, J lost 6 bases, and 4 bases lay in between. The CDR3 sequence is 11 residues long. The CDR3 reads CASSQGLEQYF. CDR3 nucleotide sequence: TGTGCCAGCAGCCAAGGTCTCGAGCAGTACTTC.

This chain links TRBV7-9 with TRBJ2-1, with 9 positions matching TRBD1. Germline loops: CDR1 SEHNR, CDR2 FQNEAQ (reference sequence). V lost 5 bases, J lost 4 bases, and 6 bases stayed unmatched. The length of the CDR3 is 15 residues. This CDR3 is CASSPPGQGYNEQFF. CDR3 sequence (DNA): TGTGCCAGCAGCCCCCCGGGACAGGGATACAATGAGCAGTTCTTC. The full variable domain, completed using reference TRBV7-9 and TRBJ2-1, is DTGVSQNPRHKITKRGQNVTFRCDPISEHNRLYWYRQTLGQGPEFLTYFQNEAQLEKSRLLSDRFSAERPKGSFSTLEIQRTEQGDSAMYLCASSPPGQGYNEQFFGPGTRLTVL.

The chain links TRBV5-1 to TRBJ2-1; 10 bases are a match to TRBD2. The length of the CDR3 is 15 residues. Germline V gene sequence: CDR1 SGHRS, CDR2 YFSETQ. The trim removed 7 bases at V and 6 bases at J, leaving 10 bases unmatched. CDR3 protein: CASASLAGEGNEQFF. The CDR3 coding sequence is TGCGCCAGCGCCAGTCTAGCGGGAGAGGGCAATGAGCAGTTCTTC.